The present entry profiles one TCR beta chain with its context. Its specificity is unknown. These data are taken from a study of T cell repertoires in ileal Crohn's disease. At the level of the study: Surgery for a complication: stricturing in roughly 61%, penetrating in about 39%. Study-level points and caveats: Endoscopic recurrence occurred in every patient whose clonality exceeded 26.8%.

The germline V gene encodes CDR1 MGHDK and CDR2 SYGVNS. Trimming cost V 3 bases and J 4 bases; bases outside gene matches: 6. CDR3 length equals 15 residues. Sequenced by immunoSEQ multiplex PCR; TCRdb stores in-frame clones only, minus some. The sample lists about 3,600 clones, 82% occurring once. Input material: ileal tissue. V and J are TRBV25-1 and TRBJ2-5; the match to TRBD2 covers 9 bases. This TCR was sampled from an adult with Crohn's disease. The CDR3 reads CASSDPGTSIETQYF. CDR3 in DNA: TGTGCCAGCAGTGACCCCGGGACTAGCATAGAGACCCAGTACTTC.